The 8 T cell receptor beta chains reported below all come from one sample, sequenced in a study of T-cell reconstitution after alpha-beta-depleted transplantation in children. Molecular barcoding with unique molecular identifiers was used for the TCRbeta library. One entry per CDR3 protein results from TCRdb running MiXCR on the PCR reads. The sample holds about 1,000,000 distinct CDR3 sequences, less than 30% seen once. The specimen was PBMCs, mostly from graft donor cells, collected 360 days after TCRalphabeta/CD19-depleted stem cell transplant. These receptors all stem from a boy younger than two who had a stem cell transplant for SCID, so the T cells may come from the graft donor.

A few counts support this clonotype. The gene calls are TRBV2 and TRBJ2-1, with D unclear. V lost 8 bases and J 1 base, leaving 9 bases between the germline ends. CDR3 length equals 13 residues. Per germline, CDR1 SNHLY and CDR2 FYNNEI. The DNA for the CDR3 is TGTGCCAGCCGCCTAGGATCCTACAATGAGCAGTTCTTC. It yields the protein CASRLGSYNEQFF. Filled out from reference TRBV2 and TRBJ2-1, the complete variable domain reads EPEVTQTPSHQVTQMGQEVILRCVPISNHLYFYWYRQILGQKVEFLVSFYNNEISEKSEIFDDQFSVERPDGSNFTLKIRSTKLEDSAMYFCASRLGSYNEQFFGPGTRLTVL.

This clonotype occurred a few times. The chain has TRBV20-1 and TRBJ1-1; TRBD1 matches 8 bases. The CDR3 is 13 amino acids. Germline values: CDR1 DFQATT, CDR2 SNEGSKA (reference sequence). V lost 5 bases, J lost 8 bases, and 10 bases stayed unmatched. CDR3 nucleotides: TGCAGTGCTTTCAAAGACAGGGGCTACGAAGCTTTCTTT. The encoded protein is CSAFKDRGYEAFF.

The chain links TRBV4-1 to TRBJ2-1; TRBD1 agrees at 7 bases. The ends lost 3 bases at V and 8 bases at J; junction bases unmatched: 10. CDR1 and CDR2 (germline): MGHRA, YSYEKL. CDR3 length: 15 residues. This CDR3 is CASSQPGQLKDEQFF. The CDR3 DNA is TGCGCCAGCAGCCAGCCGGGACAGTTAAAAGATGAGCAGTTCTTC.

Ten or more counts support this clonotype. The chain joins TRBV12-3 or TRBV12-4 to TRBJ1-2; the match to TRBD1 covers 8 bases. After removal of 6 bases from V and 7 bases from J, the junction contained 4 bases not matched to a gene. The CDR3 is 12 amino acids. The CDR3 nucleotides are TGTGCCAGCAGAGGACAGGGAAGTGGCTACACCTTC. It codes for CASRGQGSGYTF.

The table lists this clonotype with a few counts. This rearrangement joins TRBV28 to TRBJ1-2; perhaps TRBD1 as D (6 bases). V lost 5 bases, J lost 7 bases, and 14 bases lay in between. CDR1 and CDR2 from the germline V gene are MDHEN and SYDVKM. The CDR3 totals 13 residues. The CDR3, as DNA: TGTGCCAGCAGTACCCCAGGGGTATCTGGCTACACCTTC. It specifies CASSTPGVSGYTF.

This rearrangement joins TRBV5-1 to TRBJ2-3; possibly TRBD2 for D (5 bases). Deletions cut 5 bases from V and 0 bases from J, with 19 bases between. CDR3 length: 17 residues. The germline V gene encodes CDR1 SGHRS and CDR2 YFSETQ. Written as DNA, the CDR3 is TGCGCCAGCAGAACTTGGCAGTCTAGCCAAAGCACAGATACGCAGTATTTT. Protein product: CASRTWQSSQSTDTQYF. Filled out from reference TRBV5-1 and TRBJ2-3, the complete variable domain reads KAGVTQTPRYLIKTRGQQVTLSCSPISGHRSVSWYQQTPGQGLQFLFEYFSETQRNKGNFPGRFSGRQFSNSRSEMNVSTLELGDSALYLCASRTWQSSQSTDTQYFGPGTRLTVL.

This clonotype was seen a few times. The chain employs TRBV5-1 and TRBJ1-5; no definite D call. This CDR3 is 15 amino acids long. The germline V and J ends were trimmed by 0 bases and 6 bases, with 13 bases remaining between them. Germline loops: CDR1 SGHRS, CDR2 YFSETQ. The CDR3: CASSLEGESGQPQHF. In DNA form, the CDR3 reads TGCGCCAGCAGCTTGGAGGGAGAGAGCGGTCAGCCCCAGCATTTT.

This clonotype was counted a few times. This chain links TRBV6-5 with TRBJ2-1, with 7 positions matching TRBD1. The CDR3 contains 16 residues. J lost 0 bases, V lost 2 bases, and 4 bases had no gene match. Germline assignment: CDR1 MNHEY and CDR2 SVGAGI. CDR3 coding DNA: TGTGCCAGCAGTTACCCCACAGGGGACTCCTACAATGAGCAGTTCTTC. It is translated as CASSYPTGDSYNEQFF.